A selection of T cell receptor beta chains follows, all from one sample in a study of blood T cell repertoires in COVID-19. TCRdb keeps only in-frame clones here, not all; method: immunoSEQ multiplex PCR. The table lists roughly 280,000 clones, about 88% of them singletons. Sequencing was performed on peripheral blood. These TCRs come from a woman in her sixties with COVID-19, enrolled during active disease. The CDR3 runs from the conserved cysteine through the conserved F or W. The D gene is left open where the match is weak. Not every row has a clone size; where given, it reads once, few, many or a size class.

.	TRBV19	TRBD1	TRBJ1-2	TGTGCCAGTAGTCCCCAGGACAGGGGGCGCGATGTCTATGGCTACACCTTC	CASSPQDRGRDVYGYTF
.	TRBV28	.	TRBJ1-6	TGTGCCAGCAGTTTACTACAGTATAATTCACCCCTCCACTTT	CASSLLQYNSPLHF
.	TRBV7-9	TRBD2	TRBJ2-2	TGTGCCGGGACTAGCGGGATCCGGGAGCTGTTTTTT	CAGTSGIRELFF
.	TRBV28	.	TRBJ2-3	TGTGCCAGCAGTTTCTATAGCGGAGATACGCAGTATTTT	CASSFYSGDTQYF
.	TRBV3-1/TRBV3-2	TRBD1	TRBJ1-4	TGTGCCAGCAGCCCGAGACAGGGATTTAATGAAAAACTGTTTTTT	CASSPRQGFNEKLFF
.	TRBV11-2	TRBD1	TRBJ1-1	TGTGCCAGCAGTTCAAGGGGGGACCGGGACAGAATTGAAGCTTTCTTT	CASSSRGDRDRIEAFF
few	TRBV20-1	TRBD1	TRBJ1-6	TGCAGTGCTAGTTTGGGACAGGGCGCTTCACCCCTCCACTTT	CSASLGQGASPLHF
.	TRBV7-9	.	TRBJ1-4	TGTGCCACCCGCCGCGACAGAAATGAAAAACTGTTTTTT	CATRRDRNEKLFF
.	TRBV19	.	TRBJ2-1	TGTGCCAGTACCCAGACCCACGGGGGTGAGCAGTTCTTC	CASTQTHGGEQFF
.	TRBV6-5	.	TRBJ2-2	TGTGCGGTGAGGAGGGGGCTGGGCACCGGGGAGCTGTTTTTT	CAVRRGLGTGELFF
.	TRBV9	TRBD1	TRBJ1-3	TGTGCCAGCAGCCCCAGGACAGGGACCGGAAACACCATATATTTT	CASSPRTGTGNTIYF
once	TRBV14	TRBD1	TRBJ1-2	TGTGCCAGCAGCCAACAGGGGGCTTGGAGCTACACCTTC	CASSQQGAWSYTF
few	TRBV27	.	TRBJ1-2	TGTGCCAGCAGTCCACAGGCCGGGAGGTATGGCTACACCTTC	CASSPQAGRYGYTF
.	TRBV7-6	.	TRBJ1-5	TGTGCCAGCAGCTTGGGGGCAGGGAGTAATCAGCCCCAGCATTTT	CASSLGAGSNQPQHF
.	TRBV2	.	TRBJ1-5	TGTGCCAGCAGTGGATGGGGCCAAGCGGGGAATCAGCCCCAGCATTTT	CASSGWGQAGNQPQHF
once	TRBV2	.	TRBJ2-1	TGTGCCAGCAGTGGTGCCCGGGACTTTCCTAATGAGCAGTTCTTC	CASSGARDFPNEQFF
.	TRBV27	TRBD2	TRBJ2-3	TGTGCCAGCAGTTTATCAAGGGGACTAGCGGGGCCCGGGGGTGCGCAGTATTTT	CASSLSRGLAGPGGAQYF
.	TRBV7-3	.	TRBJ2-1	TGTGCCAGCAGCCCGGCGGGCTCCTACAATGAGCAGTTCTTC	CASSPAGSYNEQFF
.	TRBV5-6	TRBD1	TRBJ1-1	TGTGCCAGCAGCCGACTGACAGGGGGCACTGAAGCTTTCTTT	CASSRLTGGTEAFF
.	TRBV28	.	TRBJ2-1	TGTGCCAGCAGTTTTTTGAAGGGGGCCTACAATGAGCAGTTCTTC	CASSFLKGAYNEQFF